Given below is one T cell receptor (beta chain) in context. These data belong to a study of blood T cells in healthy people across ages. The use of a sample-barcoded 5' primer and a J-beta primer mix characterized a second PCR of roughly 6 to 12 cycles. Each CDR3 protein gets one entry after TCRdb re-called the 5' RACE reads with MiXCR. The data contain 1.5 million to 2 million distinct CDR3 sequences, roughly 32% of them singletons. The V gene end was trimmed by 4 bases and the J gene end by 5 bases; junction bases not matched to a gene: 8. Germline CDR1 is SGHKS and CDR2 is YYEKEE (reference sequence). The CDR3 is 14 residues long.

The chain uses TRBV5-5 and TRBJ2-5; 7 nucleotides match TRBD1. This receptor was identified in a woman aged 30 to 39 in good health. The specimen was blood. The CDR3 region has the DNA TGTGCCAGCAGCCCGGGACAGTTATTGGAGACCCAGTACTTC. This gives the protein CASSPGQLLETQYF.